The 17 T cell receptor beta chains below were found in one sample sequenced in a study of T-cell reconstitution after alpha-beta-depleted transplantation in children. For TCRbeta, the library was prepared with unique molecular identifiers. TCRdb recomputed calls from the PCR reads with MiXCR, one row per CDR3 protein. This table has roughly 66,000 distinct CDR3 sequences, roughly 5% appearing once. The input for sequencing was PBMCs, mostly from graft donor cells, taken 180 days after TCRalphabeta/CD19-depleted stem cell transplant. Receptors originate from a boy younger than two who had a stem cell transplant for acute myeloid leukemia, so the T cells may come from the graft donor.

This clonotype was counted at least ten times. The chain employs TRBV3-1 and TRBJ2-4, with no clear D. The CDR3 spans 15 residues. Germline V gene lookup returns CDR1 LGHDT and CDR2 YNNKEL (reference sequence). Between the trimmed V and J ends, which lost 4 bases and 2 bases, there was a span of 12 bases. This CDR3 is CASSLSAVSKNIQYF. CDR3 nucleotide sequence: TGTGCCAGCAGCCTTTCGGCGGTTTCCAAAAACATTCAGTACTTC.

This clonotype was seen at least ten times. The CDR3 spells CASSRGRGPYPNTGELFF. The CDR3 DNA reads as TGTGCCAGCTCGCGGGGCAGGGGGCCCTACCCGAACACCGGGGAGCTGTTTTTT. The V and J genes are TRBV18 and TRBJ2-2, with 8 bases lining up with TRBD1. The ends lost 6 bases at V and 0 bases at J; junction bases unmatched: 12. This CDR3 is built from 18 residues. Germline V gene lookup returns CDR1 KGHSH and CDR2 LQKENI.

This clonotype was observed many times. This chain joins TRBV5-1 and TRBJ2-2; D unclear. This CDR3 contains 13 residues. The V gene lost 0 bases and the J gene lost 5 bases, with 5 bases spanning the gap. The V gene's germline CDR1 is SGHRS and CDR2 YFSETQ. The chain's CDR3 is CASSLVWTGELFF. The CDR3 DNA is TGCGCCAGCAGCTTGGTCTGGACCGGGGAGCTGTTTTTT.

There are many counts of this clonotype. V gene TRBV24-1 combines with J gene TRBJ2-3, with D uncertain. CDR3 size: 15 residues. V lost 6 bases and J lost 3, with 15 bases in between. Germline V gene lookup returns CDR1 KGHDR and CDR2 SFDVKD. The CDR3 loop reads CATSRFSDITDTQYF. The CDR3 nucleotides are TGTGCCACCAGTCGATTCTCGGATATAACAGATACGCAGTATTTT.

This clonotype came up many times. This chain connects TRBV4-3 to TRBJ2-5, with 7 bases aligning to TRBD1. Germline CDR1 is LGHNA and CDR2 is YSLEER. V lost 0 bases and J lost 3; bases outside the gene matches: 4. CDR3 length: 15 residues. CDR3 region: CASSQDWGTEETQYF. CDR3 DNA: TGCGCCAGCAGCCAAGATTGGGGGACAGAAGAGACCCAGTACTTC.

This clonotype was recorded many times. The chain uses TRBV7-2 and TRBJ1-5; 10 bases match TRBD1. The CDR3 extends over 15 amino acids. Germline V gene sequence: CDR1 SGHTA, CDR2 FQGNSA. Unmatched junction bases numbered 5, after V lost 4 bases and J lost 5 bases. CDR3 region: CASSSGTGAYQPQHF. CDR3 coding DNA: TGTGCCAGCAGCTCTGGGACAGGGGCCTATCAGCCCCAGCATTTT.

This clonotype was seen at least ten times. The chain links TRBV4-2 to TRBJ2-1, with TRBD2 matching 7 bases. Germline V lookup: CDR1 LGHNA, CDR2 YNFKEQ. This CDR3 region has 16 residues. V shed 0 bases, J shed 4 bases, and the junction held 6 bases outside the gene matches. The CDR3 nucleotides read TGTGCCAGCAGCCAAGACCCAAGCGGGGAGTACAATGAGCAGTTCTTC. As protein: CASSQDPSGEYNEQFF.

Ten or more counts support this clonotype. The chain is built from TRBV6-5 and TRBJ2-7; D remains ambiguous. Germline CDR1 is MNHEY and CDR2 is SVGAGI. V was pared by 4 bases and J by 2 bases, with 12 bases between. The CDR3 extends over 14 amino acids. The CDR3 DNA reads TGTGCCAGCAGTTCCGGCCCCTATCCCTACGAGCAGTACTTC. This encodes CASSSGPYPYEQYF.

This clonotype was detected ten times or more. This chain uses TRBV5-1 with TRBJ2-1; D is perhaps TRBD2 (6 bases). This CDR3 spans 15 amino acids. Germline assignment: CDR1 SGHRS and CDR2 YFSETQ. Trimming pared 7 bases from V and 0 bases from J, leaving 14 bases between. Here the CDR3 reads CASLPDGSSYNEQFF. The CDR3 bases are TGCGCCAGCCTCCCCGACGGGAGCTCCTACAATGAGCAGTTCTTC.

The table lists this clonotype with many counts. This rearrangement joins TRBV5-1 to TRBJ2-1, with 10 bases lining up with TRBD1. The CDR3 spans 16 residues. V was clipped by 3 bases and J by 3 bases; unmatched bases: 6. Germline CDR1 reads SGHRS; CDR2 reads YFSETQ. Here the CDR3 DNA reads TGCGCCAGCAGCTGGACCGGGACAGGGGTCTACAATGAGCAGTTCTTC. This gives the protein CASSWTGTGVYNEQFF.

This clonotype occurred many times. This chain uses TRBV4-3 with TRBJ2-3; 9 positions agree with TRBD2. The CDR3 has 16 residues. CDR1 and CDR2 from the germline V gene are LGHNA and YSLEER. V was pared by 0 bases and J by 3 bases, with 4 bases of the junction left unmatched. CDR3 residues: CASSQEAGGRTDTQYF. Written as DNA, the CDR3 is TGCGCCAGCAGCCAAGAGGCGGGGGGGAGGACAGATACGCAGTATTTT.

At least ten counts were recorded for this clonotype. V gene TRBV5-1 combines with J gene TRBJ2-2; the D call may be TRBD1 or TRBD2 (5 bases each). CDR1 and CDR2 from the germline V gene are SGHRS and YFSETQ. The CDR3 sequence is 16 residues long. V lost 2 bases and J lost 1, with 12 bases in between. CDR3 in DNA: TGCGCCAGCAGCTTCCCGGGACCAAAGAACACCGGGGAGCTGTTTTTT. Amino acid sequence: CASSFPGPKNTGELFF.

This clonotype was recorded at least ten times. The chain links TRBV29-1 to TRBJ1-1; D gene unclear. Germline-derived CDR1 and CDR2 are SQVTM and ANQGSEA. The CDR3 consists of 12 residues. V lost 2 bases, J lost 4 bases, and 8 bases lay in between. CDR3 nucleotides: TGCAGCGTTGAATGGGGAGGCACTGAAGCTTTCTTT. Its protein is CSVEWGGTEAFF.

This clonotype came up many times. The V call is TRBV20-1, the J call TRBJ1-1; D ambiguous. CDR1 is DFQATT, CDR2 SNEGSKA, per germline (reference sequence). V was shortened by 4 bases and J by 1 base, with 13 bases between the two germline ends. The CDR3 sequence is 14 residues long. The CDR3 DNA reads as TGCAGTGCTACACCCGAGACCTGGAACACTGAAGCTTTCTTT. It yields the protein CSATPETWNTEAFF.

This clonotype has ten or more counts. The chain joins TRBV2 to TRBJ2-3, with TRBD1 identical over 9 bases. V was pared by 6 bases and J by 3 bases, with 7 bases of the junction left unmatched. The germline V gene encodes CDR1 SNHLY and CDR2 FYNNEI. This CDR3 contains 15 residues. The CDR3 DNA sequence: TGTGCCAGCAGAGGACAGGGGCTGGCGACAGATACGCAGTATTTT. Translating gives CASRGQGLATDTQYF.

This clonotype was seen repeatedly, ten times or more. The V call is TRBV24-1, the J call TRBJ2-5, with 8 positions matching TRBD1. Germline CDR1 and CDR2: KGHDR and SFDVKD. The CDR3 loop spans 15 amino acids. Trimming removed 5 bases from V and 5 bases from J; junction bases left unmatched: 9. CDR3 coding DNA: TGTGCCACCAGTGGGACAGGGATCTTTAAGGAGACCCAGTACTTC. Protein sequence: CATSGTGIFKETQYF.

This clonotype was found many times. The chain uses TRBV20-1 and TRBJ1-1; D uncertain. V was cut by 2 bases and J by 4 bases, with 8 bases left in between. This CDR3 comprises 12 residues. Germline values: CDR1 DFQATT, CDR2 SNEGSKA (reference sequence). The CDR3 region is CSARHGITEAFF. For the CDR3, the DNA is TGCAGTGCTAGACATGGGATCACTGAAGCTTTCTTT.